The rows below give T cell receptor beta chains drawn from one sample of a study of a mutant IDH1 vaccine in newly diagnosed glioma. Here immunoSEQ multiplex PCR was the method, and the copy in TCRdb shows in-frame clones only, minus some. In the table there are around 56,000 clones, about 81% of which are singletons. These receptors have no known antigen. The specimen was PBMCs, collected from a glioma patient whose treatment included an IDH1 peptide vaccine. These TCRs come from a woman aged 40 to 50 with glioma. Some clones in this sample may be carry-over from other donors' samples. CDR3s include the opening cysteine and the closing phenylalanine or tryptophan. A D gene is named only where the DNA matches it firmly. Expanded clones are given a class, and other clones once, few, many or no size at all.

d_gene: TRBD1
v_gene: TRBV27
j_gene: TRBJ2-1
abundance: few
CDR3nt: TGTGCCAGCAGTTCAACCGGGACAGCCTACAATGAGCAGTTCTTC
CDR3aa: CASSSTGTAYNEQFF

d_gene: .
v_gene: TRBV7-9
j_gene: TRBJ1-3
abundance: .
CDR3nt: TGTGCCAGCAGCCCCCAGCTCGGAGCGCGTGGAAACACCATATATTTT
CDR3aa: CASSPQLGARGNTIYF

d_gene: TRBD2
v_gene: TRBV25-1
j_gene: TRBJ2-5
abundance: .
CDR3nt: TGTGCCAGCAGTGGTACTAGCGGGGAAGAGACCCAGTACTTC
CDR3aa: CASSGTSGEETQYF

d_gene: .
v_gene: TRBV2
j_gene: TRBJ2-3
abundance: few
CDR3nt: TGTGCCAACTCAACTGGGGATACGCAGTATTTT
CDR3aa: CANSTGDTQYF

d_gene: TRBD1
v_gene: TRBV6-6
j_gene: TRBJ1-3
abundance: few
CDR3nt: TGTGCCAGCAGTCGACCTCAGGGGGACTCTGGAAACACCATATATTTT
CDR3aa: CASSRPQGDSGNTIYF

d_gene: .
v_gene: TRBV29-1
j_gene: TRBJ1-2
abundance: once
CDR3nt: TGCAGCGCCTCTATGGAGGGGGTTTATGGCTACACCTTC
CDR3aa: CSASMEGVYGYTF

d_gene: .
v_gene: TRBV7-6
j_gene: TRBJ2-5
abundance: once
CDR3nt: TGTGCCAGCAGAGAGGGCAGGGAGTACCAAGAGACCCAGTACTTC
CDR3aa: CASREGREYQETQYF

d_gene: .
v_gene: TRBV5-5
j_gene: TRBJ1-5
abundance: once
CDR3nt: TGTGCCAGCAGCACGGCCCCACAGCGTCAGCCCCAGCATTTT
CDR3aa: CASSTAPQRQPQHF

d_gene: .
v_gene: TRBV18
j_gene: TRBJ1-1
abundance: .
CDR3nt: TGTGCCAGCTCACCACTGCCCCAGGGGATGAACACTGAAGCTTTCTTT
CDR3aa: CASSPLPQGMNTEAFF

d_gene: .
v_gene: TRBV7-3
j_gene: TRBJ1-3
abundance: .
CDR3nt: TGTGCCAGCAGCTTAAACAGCGTCTCTGGAAACACCATATATTTT
CDR3aa: CASSLNSVSGNTIYF

d_gene: .
v_gene: TRBV18
j_gene: TRBJ1-4
abundance: .
CDR3nt: TGTGCCAGCTCAAGGACAGATGGTGAAAAACTGTTTTTT
CDR3aa: CASSRTDGEKLFF

d_gene: .
v_gene: TRBV27
j_gene: TRBJ1-6
abundance: .
CDR3nt: TGTGCCAGCAGGGACACGGCGAATTCACCCCTCCACTTT
CDR3aa: CASRDTANSPLHF

d_gene: .
v_gene: TRBV29-1
j_gene: TRBJ1-1
abundance: .
CDR3nt: TGCAGCGTTGTCGAGGGGCAGAGCACTGAAGCTTTCTTT
CDR3aa: CSVVEGQSTEAFF

d_gene: .
v_gene: TRBV5-6
j_gene: TRBJ1-2
abundance: .
CDR3nt: TGTGCCAGCAGCTTACGGGGAAACTATGGCTACACCTTC
CDR3aa: CASSLRGNYGYTF

d_gene: .
v_gene: TRBV29-1
j_gene: TRBJ1-3
abundance: .
CDR3nt: TGCAGCGTTGAAGTAGGAAACACCATATATTTT
CDR3aa: CSVEVGNTIYF

d_gene: .
v_gene: TRBV5-6
j_gene: TRBJ1-4
abundance: .
CDR3nt: TGTGCCAGCAGACTGTGGCGGAGGGGTAATGAAAAACTGTTTTTT
CDR3aa: CASRLWRRGNEKLFF

d_gene: .
v_gene: TRBV19
j_gene: TRBJ1-5
abundance: .
CDR3nt: TGTGCCAGTAGGGTTGCGAGCAATCAGCCCCAGCATTTT
CDR3aa: CASRVASNQPQHF

d_gene: .
v_gene: TRBV19
j_gene: TRBJ1-4
abundance: .
CDR3nt: TGTGCCAGTAGTAAGGGTGTAGGTACAACTAATGAAAAACTGTTTTTT
CDR3aa: CASSKGVGTTNEKLFF

d_gene: .
v_gene: TRBV12-5
j_gene: TRBJ1-6
abundance: .
CDR3nt: TGTGCTAGTGGTGGAGGACAGTATAATTCACCCCTCCACTTT
CDR3aa: CASGGGQYNSPLHF

d_gene: .
v_gene: TRBV19
j_gene: TRBJ2-1
abundance: .
CDR3nt: TGTGCCAGTAGTACCCAGGGGTCCTACAATGAGCAGTTCTTC
CDR3aa: CASSTQGSYNEQFF

d_gene: TRBD1
v_gene: TRBV19
j_gene: TRBJ2-3
abundance: .
CDR3nt: TGTGCCAGTAGTGTACGGGACAGGGGGGGAGATACGCAGTATTTT
CDR3aa: CASSVRDRGGDTQYF

d_gene: TRBD1
v_gene: TRBV5-5
j_gene: TRBJ1-4
abundance: .
CDR3nt: TGTGCCAGCAGCTCCACAGGGGTGAATGAAAAACTGTTTTTT
CDR3aa: CASSSTGVNEKLFF

d_gene: .
v_gene: TRBV19
j_gene: TRBJ2-7
abundance: .
CDR3nt: TGTGCCAGTAGTGAGGATAGCTCCTACGAGCAGTACTTC
CDR3aa: CASSEDSSYEQYF

d_gene: .
v_gene: TRBV29-1
j_gene: TRBJ2-7
abundance: .
CDR3nt: TGCAGCGTTTCTCGACGACTGGACGGCTACGAGCAGTACTTC
CDR3aa: CSVSRRLDGYEQYF

d_gene: .
v_gene: TRBV5-1
j_gene: TRBJ1-5
abundance: .
CDR3nt: TGCGCCAGCAGCGATATCCCCGGTCAGCCCCAGCATTTT
CDR3aa: CASSDIPGQPQHF

d_gene: .
v_gene: TRBV11-2
j_gene: TRBJ2-1
abundance: .
CDR3nt: TGTGCCAGCAGCCCCTCGGGCCCCTACAATGAGCAGTTCTTC
CDR3aa: CASSPSGPYNEQFF

d_gene: TRBD1
v_gene: TRBV5-1
j_gene: TRBJ2-5
abundance: .
CDR3nt: TGCGCCAGCAGCTTGGCCGCGACAGGGAGCGAGACCCAGTACTTC
CDR3aa: CASSLAATGSETQYF

d_gene: TRBD1
v_gene: TRBV7-9
j_gene: TRBJ2-7
abundance: medium-sized
CDR3nt: TGTGCCAGCAGCTTAGCTCTTCGCACGGCCACAGGGGGAGAAGAGCAGTACTTC
CDR3aa: CASSLALRTATGGEEQYF

d_gene: .
v_gene: TRBV7-2
j_gene: TRBJ2-3
abundance: .
CDR3nt: TGTGCCAGCAGCCGTGACCCGGCCGTGGATACGCAGTATTTT
CDR3aa: CASSRDPAVDTQYF

d_gene: .
v_gene: TRBV30
j_gene: TRBJ1-5
abundance: .
CDR3nt: TGTGCCTGGAGTGTGGGAGGGGTCGAGCAGCCCCAGCATTTT
CDR3aa: CAWSVGGVEQPQHF

d_gene: .
v_gene: TRBV2
j_gene: TRBJ1-1
abundance: .
CDR3nt: TGTGCCAGCAGTGAACGCGGACTGAACACTGAAGCTTTCTTT
CDR3aa: CASSERGLNTEAFF